What follows is one T cell receptor beta chain and its context. The CDR3 totals 13 residues. Deletions cut 5 bases from V and 2 bases from J, with 9 bases between. CDR1 MNHEY and CDR2 SVGEGT come from the germline V gene. Authors' data handling: Amplification of reference gene primers was used by the study to estimate nucleated cell counts. The data were produced by immunoSEQ multiplex PCR, yet TCRdb's version contains in-frame clones alone and is incomplete. Clone size and the V and J calls come from that table; the DNA yielded D and trimming. The sample records 170,000 or so clones, 80% to 90% being singletons. The data originate from a study of blood T cell repertoires in COVID-19. Study-level information: Italy, Spain and the United States were the sources of the convalescent and acute COVID-19 samples. T cells, B-cell-depleted T cells, or PBMCs provided the cDNA or gDNA that served as material.

The V and J genes are TRBV6-2 or TRBV6-3 and TRBJ1-1, with D maybe TRBD1 (5 bases). Specimen: peripheral blood. The source is a middle-aged man with active or convalescent COVID-19. CDR3 sequence (DNA): TGTGCCAGCAGTGGGGCCCTAAACACTGAAGCTTTCTTT. Translating it yields CASSGALNTEAFF.